This section outlines one T cell receptor (beta chain) sequence together with its context. The antigen it recognizes is unknown. Base qualities are missing; no much larger clone stands one base away. Stable Graves' hyperthyroidism was defined as no progression to ophthalmopathy during 18 months of follow-up. Hyperthyroidism patients were newly diagnosed, with disease duration under 2 months, and aged 18 to 65 years. The study excluded patients with uncontrolled infections, other autoimmune diseases, pregnancy or lactation. Diagnoses were established on the basis of clinical symptoms, serum thyroxine and TRAb, thyroid ultrasound, and orbital computed tomography. PBMCs were isolated from about 10 ml of fresh peripheral blood by Ficoll-Paque density gradient centrifugation. Total RNA was extracted with Trizol reagent, and quality was checked on an Agilent 2100 Bioanalyzer. The data belong to a study of T cells in Graves' hyperthyroidism and ophthalmopathy (dated by TCRdb to the late 2010s). Regarding the complete study: Peripheral blood was sampled at the time of initial diagnosis, prior to any treatment. For training and testing, the 100 or so patients in the discovery cohort were randomly divided in a 7:3 ratio. TCR V-J signatures able to tell the groups apart were searched for in a discovery cohort of 90 to 100 patients, of whom about 40 had Graves' ophthalmopathy and some 60 had stable Graves' hyperthyroidism. An independent validation cohort of around 20 hyperthyroidism patients and 15 or so patients who later progressed to ophthalmopathy tested prospective prediction of ophthalmopathy. After blood sampling, hyperthyroidism patients were treated with methimazole at a starting dose of 30 mg daily, and ophthalmopathy patients were treated with high-dose intravenous methylprednisolone. The paper reports TCR Vbeta CDR3 sequencing of roughly 140 peripheral blood samples: 40 or so ophthalmopathy, under 85 hyperthyroidism and approximately 17 progressor patients. In addition, the study compared T-cell repertoires in thyroid tissue and in blood from about 6 Graves' hyperthyroidism patients. General conclusions and limits of the study: During validation, the model predicted progression to ophthalmopathy a median of approximately 7 months ahead of onset, with just under 71% sensitivity and 72.22% specificity. Blood samples also contained most of the expanded thyroid clonotypes (frequency above 0.001), which suggests that blood repertoires may reflect thyroid immune responses. A 13 V-J signature model separated ophthalmopathy from stable hyperthyroidism, with roughly 88% sensitivity and roughly 81% specificity in cross-validation and 80%/75% in testing. No statistical method was used to fix the sample size in advance, and group allocation was not hidden from the investigators.

The TCR beta CDR3 regions were amplified from RNA transcripts. A first-round RT-PCR of the TCR CDR3 used the HTBI primer set with the Qiagen OneStep RT-PCR kit. Libraries were constructed in a second round of multiplex PCR, after which size selection and purification were performed. Paired-end sequencing of the libraries was performed with 100 bp reads on an Illumina HiSeq2000. The original methods were these. SOAPnuke was used to process the raw data, with reads discarded if the reads contained adapters or uncalled bases, had a mean Phred below 15, or lacked an exact constant-primer or identifier match. High-quality paired reads were merged with COPE v1.2.5, and unique nucleotide sequences were defined as clonotypes. MiTCR v1.1 was used to align clonotypes to the IMGT TRBV, TRBD and TRBJ reference segments. The analysis was restricted to V-J combinations with a frequency above 0.0001, which together covered approximately 99% of the repertoires. A TCS score was defined as the ratio between F50 (clonal expansion) and ExV (chaos), using BLOSUM62-based TCRdist between CDR3 peptides within each V-J. Welch's t-statistics and random forest reduced roughly 530 V-J features to 10 to 15, which were used in a naive Bayes classifier (R e1071). TCRdb handled the public reads itself, with Q25 trimming in fastp and clone calling in MiXCR, and kept productive beta chains. Merged by CDR3 protein, the rows form single entries marked with the most common genes and DNA. None of the V and J calls come from the authors' own analysis; TCRdb made them. Within this sample are 550,000 to 800,000 distinct CDR3 sequences, with approximately 15% of them counted one time only. About 14% of the sample goes to the ten largest clones.

Sequenced sample: blood. The clonotype originates from a man aged 45-65 years with Graves' hyperthyroidism.

In nucleotide form, the sequence is TGCAGTGCTACCCTGGGACTAGCGGGCTCCTTCCCTAGCAGTGAGCAGTTCTTC. Translation gives CSATLGLAGSFPSSEQFF. The rearrangement combines TRBV20-1 with TRBJ2-1; 12 central nucleotides agree with TRBD2. The CDR3 holds 18 amino acids from the cysteine to the phenylalanine. Left in the record is the CDR3 DNA by itself, 54 bases read in frame from the first base. Based on the germline V gene (reference sequence), the CDR1 and CDR2 sequences are DFQATT and SNEGSKA. Trimming removed 4 bases from V and 9 bases from J; the gene matches leave 19 bases unexplained.